This TCR beta chain was captured in a study of T cells in Graves' hyperthyroidism and ophthalmopathy. Between the trimmed V and J ends, which lost 5 bases and 2 bases, there was a span of 12 bases. The germline V gene encodes CDR1 SEHNR and CDR2 FQNEAQ (reference sequence). The CDR3 is 14 amino acids. This clonotype was seen ten or more times. It was RNA transcripts that yielded the amplified TCR beta CDR3 regions. In the first-round RT-PCR of the TCR CDR3, the HTBI primer set was used. One entry per CDR3 protein results from TCRdb running MiXCR on the multiplex PCR reads. The sample consists of around 600,000 distinct CDR3 sequences, 13% to 15% of them appearing once.

The V gene is TRBV7-9, the J gene TRBJ1-2; no definite D call. Input material: blood. The source of this sequence is a woman in her fifties or sixties with Graves' ophthalmopathy. The CDR3, as DNA: TGTGCCAGCAGCGCAGACCGATCGAACTATGGCTACACCTTC. This translates into CASSADRSNYGYTF.